Sequencing of this T cell receptor (beta chain) was carried out in a study of cytomegalovirus exposure and HLA in healthy donors. Overall study: Most donors, 81% of some 400 genotyped, fell in the Caucasian-associated ancestry cluster.

It was with 60 Vbeta and 13 Jbeta primers that the PCR ran. Method: immunoSEQ multiplex PCR; TCRdb's copy keeps in-frame clones and lacks some. Of about 200,000 clones in the sample, about 79% are singletons; the top ten hold 0.08% to 0.1%. Whole-study results and caveats: The authors later found TCR association rates varying by HLA locus, with DRB1 most and HLA-C fewest. Using the classifier, cytomegalovirus status was reportedly diagnosed with high specificity and sensitivity. Researchers counted approximately 160 TCR beta chains as cytomegalovirus-associated.

Details on this clone: Its specificity is not known. One end of the junction varies from germline; a read error may be responsible.

Germline CDR1 and CDR2: SGHTA and FQGNSA. This CDR3 contains 12 residues. The sample consisted of PBMCs. The clonotype comes from a boy aged 2 to 9 in good health and CMV-seronegative. The V and J genes are TRBV7-2 and TRBJ1-1, with a weak D call TRBD1 (6 bases). DNA for the CDR3: TGTGCCAGCAGTCAGGGGAACGCTGAAGCTTTCTTT. It translates to CASSQGNAEAFF.